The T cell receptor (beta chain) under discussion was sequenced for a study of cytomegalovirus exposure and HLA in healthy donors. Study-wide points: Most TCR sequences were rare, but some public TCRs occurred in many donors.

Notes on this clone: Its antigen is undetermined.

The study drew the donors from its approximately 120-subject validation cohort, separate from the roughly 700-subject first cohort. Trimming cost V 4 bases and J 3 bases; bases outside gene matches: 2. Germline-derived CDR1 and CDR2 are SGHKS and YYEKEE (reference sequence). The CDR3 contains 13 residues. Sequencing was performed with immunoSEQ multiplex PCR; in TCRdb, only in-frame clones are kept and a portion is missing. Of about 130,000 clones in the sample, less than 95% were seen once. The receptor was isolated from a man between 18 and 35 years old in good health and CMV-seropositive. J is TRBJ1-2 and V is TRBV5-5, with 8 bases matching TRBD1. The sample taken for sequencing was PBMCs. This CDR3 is CASSPQGDYGYTF. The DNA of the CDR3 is TGTGCCAGCAGCCCACAGGGGGACTATGGCTACACCTTC.